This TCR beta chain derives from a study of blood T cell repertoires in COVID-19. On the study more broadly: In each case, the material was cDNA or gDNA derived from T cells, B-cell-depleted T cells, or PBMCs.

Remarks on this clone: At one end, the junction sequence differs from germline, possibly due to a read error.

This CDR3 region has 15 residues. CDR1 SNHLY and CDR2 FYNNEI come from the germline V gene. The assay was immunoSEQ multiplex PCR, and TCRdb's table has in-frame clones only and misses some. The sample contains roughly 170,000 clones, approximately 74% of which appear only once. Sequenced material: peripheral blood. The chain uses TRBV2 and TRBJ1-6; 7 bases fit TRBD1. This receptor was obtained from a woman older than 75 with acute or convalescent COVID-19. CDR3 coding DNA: TGTGCCAGCACTGAAAGGGCAGGGGGGAATTCACCCCTCCACTTT. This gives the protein CASTERAGGNSPLHF. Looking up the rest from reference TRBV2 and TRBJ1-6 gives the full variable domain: EPEVTQTPSHQVTQMGQEVILRCVPISNHLYFYWYRQILGQKVEFLVSFYNNEISEKSEIFDDQFSVERPDGSNFTLKIRSTKLEDSAMYFCASTERAGGNSPLHFGNGTRLTVT.